This T cell receptor (beta chain) was sequenced during a study of cytomegalovirus exposure and HLA in healthy donors. The study's findings and limits: Immune exposure information available was restricted to CMV serostatus.

This clone was seen once. Its antigen is still unknown. The PCR had 60 Vbeta and 13 Jbeta primers. The assay was immunoSEQ multiplex PCR, and TCRdb's table has in-frame clones only and misses some. The sample carries about 180,000 clones, under 85% recorded once. Germline values: CDR1 SEHNR, CDR2 FQNEAQ (reference sequence). With 4 bases removed from V and 7 bases from J, the gap between germline ends came to 16 bases. This CDR3 contains 14 residues. CMV serostatus data were not documented for this donor. The chain links TRBV7-9 to TRBJ1-1; D not certain. The TCR comes from a human donor in good health. The sequenced sample consisted of PBMCs. CDR3 DNA: TGTGCCAGCAGCTCCCGAGGAGGGTCGAGTGAAGCTTTCTTT. Its translation: CASSSRGGSSEAFF.